This is a list of T cell receptor beta chains from one sample in a study of a mutant IDH1 vaccine in newly diagnosed glioma. TCRdb's copy holds only in-frame clones and misses some; the assay was immunoSEQ multiplex PCR. This sample has about 75,000 clones, with more than 85% found just once. These TCRs' antigens remain unknown. The specimen comprised PBMCs, sampled from a glioma patient whose treatment included an IDH1 peptide vaccine. These TCRs come from a woman in her 50s with glioma. The CDR3 runs from the conserved cysteine through the conserved F or W. The order of the fields is V gene, D gene, clone size, J gene, CDR3 protein, CDR3 DNA. D genes are given only for firm matches. Only some rows state a clone size, as once, few, many or a class for expanded clones.

V gene: TRBV21-1
D gene: -
clone size: -
J gene: TRBJ2-4
CDR3 protein: CASVNNLAGGPVKNIQYF
CDR3 DNA: TGTGCCAGCGTCAACAACCTAGCGGGAGGGCCAGTCAAAAACATTCAGTACTTC

V gene: TRBV27
D gene: -
clone size: -
J gene: TRBJ1-1
CDR3 protein: CASSLRFMNTEAFF
CDR3 DNA: TGTGCCAGCAGTTTAAGGTTCATGAACACTGAAGCTTTCTTT

V gene: TRBV5-1
D gene: TRBD1
clone size: few
J gene: TRBJ1-1
CDR3 protein: CASSLGDRATQAFF
CDR3 DNA: TGCGCCAGCAGCTTAGGAGACAGGGCGACTCAAGCTTTCTTT

V gene: TRBV11-2
D gene: -
clone size: -
J gene: TRBJ2-2
CDR3 protein: CASSSPQAGNTGELFF
CDR3 DNA: TGTGCCAGCAGCTCCCCACAGGCCGGGAACACCGGGGAGCTGTTTTTT

V gene: TRBV7-9
D gene: -
clone size: -
J gene: TRBJ1-5
CDR3 protein: CASSLAEQPQHF
CDR3 DNA: TGTGCCAGCAGCTTAGCGGAACAGCCCCAGCATTTT

V gene: TRBV6-6
D gene: -
clone size: -
J gene: TRBJ1-1
CDR3 protein: CASSRNVNTEAFF
CDR3 DNA: TGTGCCAGCAGTAGAAACGTGAACACTGAAGCTTTCTTT

V gene: TRBV18
D gene: -
clone size: -
J gene: TRBJ1-6
CDR3 protein: CASSPADSRDSPLHF
CDR3 DNA: TGTGCCAGCTCACCAGCGGACAGCCGGGATTCACCCCTCCACTTT

V gene: TRBV9
D gene: TRBD1
clone size: once
J gene: TRBJ2-2
CDR3 protein: CASSVAGGGTGELFF
CDR3 DNA: TGTGCCAGCAGCGTAGCAGGGGGCGGCACCGGGGAGCTGTTTTTT

V gene: TRBV28
D gene: -
clone size: -
J gene: TRBJ2-3
CDR3 protein: CASKRTDTQYF
CDR3 DNA: TGTGCCAGCAAGCGCACAGATACGCAGTATTTT

V gene: TRBV11-2
D gene: TRBD2
clone size: -
J gene: TRBJ2-1
CDR3 protein: CASSSSGRRDEQFF
CDR3 DNA: TGTGCCAGCAGCTCCAGCGGGAGGAGGGATGAGCAGTTCTTC

V gene: TRBV11-2
D gene: -
clone size: -
J gene: TRBJ1-2
CDR3 protein: CASSLDLGGAAGYTF
CDR3 DNA: TGTGCCAGCAGCTTAGATCTAGGAGGGGCAGCGGGCTACACCTTC

V gene: TRBV7-8
D gene: -
clone size: -
J gene: TRBJ1-1
CDR3 protein: CASSVTARVPEAFF
CDR3 DNA: TGTGCCAGCAGCGTAACTGCTAGGGTCCCTGAAGCTTTCTTT

V gene: TRBV7-7
D gene: -
clone size: -
J gene: TRBJ2-5
CDR3 protein: CASSQDSVQETQYF
CDR3 DNA: TGTGCTAGCAGCCAGGACAGTGTCCAAGAGACCCAGTACTTC

V gene: TRBV18
D gene: -
clone size: once
J gene: TRBJ2-3
CDR3 protein: CASSGRAARTDTQYF
CDR3 DNA: TGTGCCAGCTCCGGTCGGGCCGCCCGCACAGATACGCAGTATTTT

V gene: TRBV5-4
D gene: -
clone size: -
J gene: TRBJ2-1
CDR3 protein: CASSQGVPQSHNEQFF
CDR3 DNA: TGTGCCAGCAGCCAGGGCGTCCCCCAGTCCCACAATGAGCAGTTCTTC

V gene: TRBV28
D gene: -
clone size: -
J gene: TRBJ1-5
CDR3 protein: CASSLRASDQPQHF
CDR3 DNA: TGTGCCAGCAGTTTACGGGCCTCCGATCAGCCCCAGCATTTT

V gene: TRBV10-3
D gene: -
clone size: -
J gene: TRBJ2-2
CDR3 protein: CAVTDTNTGELFF
CDR3 DNA: TGTGCCGTCACCGACACGAACACCGGGGAGCTGTTTTTT

V gene: TRBV7-3
D gene: -
clone size: -
J gene: TRBJ2-1
CDR3 protein: CASSTYGGEQFF
CDR3 DNA: TGTGCCAGCAGTACCTATGGGGGGGAGCAGTTCTTC

V gene: TRBV7-9
D gene: -
clone size: -
J gene: TRBJ2-1
CDR3 protein: CASSLLSGAYNEQFF
CDR3 DNA: TGTGCCAGCAGCTTACTTTCGGGAGCGTACAATGAGCAGTTCTTC

V gene: TRBV7-9
D gene: -
clone size: -
J gene: TRBJ1-1
CDR3 protein: CASSPHGNTEAFF
CDR3 DNA: TGTGCCAGCAGCCCACACGGGAACACTGAAGCTTTCTTT

V gene: TRBV5-1
D gene: -
clone size: -
J gene: TRBJ2-7
CDR3 protein: CASSLEGSSYEQYF
CDR3 DNA: TGCGCCAGCAGCTTGGAAGGCAGCTCCTACGAGCAGTACTTC

V gene: TRBV5-1
D gene: -
clone size: -
J gene: TRBJ1-1
CDR3 protein: CASSQQGGGTEAFF
CDR3 DNA: TGCGCCAGCAGCCAACAGGGCGGTGGCACTGAAGCTTTCTTT